The clone carrying this TCR beta chain was recorded a few times. The source of the sample is a study of beta chain features in type 1 diabetes. Reverse transcribing all isolated RNA meant expressed TCRB transcripts were sequenced. The method was immunoSEQ multiplex PCR; TCRdb's version includes in-frame clones alone and lacks a portion of them. The table records 620,000 or so clones, about a sixth of them present only once. CDR3 length: 12 amino acids. The germline V gene has CDR1 MGHDK and CDR2 SYGVNS. Trimming removed 5 bases from V and 5 bases from J, with 9 bases in between. It was via CD45RO/CCR7/CD25/CD127/CD95/CD27 that CD4+ naive, central memory, regulatory and stem cell-like memory cells were sorted.

The chain has TRBV25-1 and TRBJ1-2; D perhaps matches TRBD1 (5 bases). The sample was naive CD4+ T cells from blood. The receptor's source is a man between 18 and 29 years old in good health. In DNA, the CDR3 is TGTGCCAGCAGTAAGACAGTGTATGGCTACACCTTC. Translation: CASSKTVYGYTF.